Following are 8 T cell receptor beta chains from one sample sequenced in a study of cytomegalovirus exposure and HLA in healthy donors. Researchers ran the PCR with 60 Vbeta and 13 Jbeta primers. The method was immunoSEQ multiplex PCR; TCRdb's version includes in-frame clones alone and lacks a portion of them. Here the sample spans 70,000 to 90,000 clones, more than 55% being singletons. The sequenced sample consisted of PBMCs. These TCRs come from a man between 60 and 70 years old in good health and CMV-seropositive.

This clone was counted between two and nine times. The J gene is TRBJ2-7, the V gene TRBV13, with 11 bases fitting TRBD2. This CDR3 is 14 amino acids long. CDR1 is PRHDT and CDR2 is FYEKMQ in the germline V gene (reference sequence). V lost 5 bases to trimming and J lost 4 bases; unmatched junction nucleotides: 4. The CDR3 sequence: CASSNSGGVYEQYF. The CDR3 bases are TGTGCCAGCAGCAATAGCGGGGGGGTGTACGAGCAGTACTTC. Full variable domain (missing parts from reference TRBV13 and TRBJ2-7): AAGVIQSPRHLIKEKRETATLKCYPIPRHDTVYWYQQGPGQDPQFLISFYEKMQSDKGSIPDRFSAQQFSDYHSELNMSSLELGDSALYFCASSNSGGVYEQYFGPGTRLTVT.

This clone was found a few times. The chain employs TRBV7-8 and TRBJ2-7; the match to TRBD1 covers 9 bases. CDR3 length: 15 residues. V shed 1 base, J shed 2 bases, and the junction held 3 bases outside the gene matches. The germline CDR1 and CDR2 sequences are SGHVS and FQNEAQ. Here the CDR3 reads CASSLEQGATYEQYF. CDR3 DNA sequence: TGTGCCAGCAGCTTAGAACAGGGGGCTACCTACGAGCAGTACTTC.

The V gene is TRBV28, the J gene TRBJ1-1; D gene unclear. The CDR3 sequence is 12 residues long. Germline V lookup: CDR1 MDHEN, CDR2 SYDVKM. V lost 8 bases, J lost 8 bases, and 15 bases lay in between. The CDR3 here is CASGSMTREAFF. For the CDR3, the DNA is TGTGCCAGCGGATCAATGACACGAGAAGCTTTCTTT.

J is TRBJ2-1 and V is TRBV29-1, with unresolved D. Germline-derived CDR1 and CDR2 are SQVTM and ANQGSEA. This CDR3 is 16 amino acids long. Trimming cost V 0 bases and J 3 bases, with 15 bases left between them. Here the CDR3 reads CSVEDPRSFYYNEQFF. The CDR3 DNA sequence: TGCAGCGTTGAAGATCCGAGGTCCTTCTACTACAATGAGCAGTTCTTC.

The chain combines TRBV5-4 with TRBJ1-2; 8 nucleotides align to TRBD1. Trimming cost V 4 bases and J 8 bases; bases outside gene matches: 10. Germline CDR1 reads SGHNT; CDR2 reads YYREEE (reference sequence). The CDR3 totals 14 residues. The CDR3 protein is CASSLQGASWGYTF. Written as DNA, the CDR3 is TGTGCCAGCAGCCTCCAGGGGGCTAGCTGGGGCTACACCTTC.

The rearrangement joins TRBV30 to TRBJ1-6; D gene unclear. Trimming removed 0 bases from V and 7 bases from J, with 10 bases in between. The CDR3 contains 14 residues. Germline CDR1 reads GTSNPN; CDR2 reads SVGIG (reference sequence). CDR3 coding DNA: TGTGCCTGGAGTGTTCAAGGCGGAAATTCACCCCTCCACTTT. Its translation: CAWSVQGGNSPLHF. The complete variable domain, with remaining parts taken from reference TRBV30 and TRBJ1-6, reads SQTIHQWPATLVQPVGSPLSLECTVEGTSNPNLYWYRQAAGRGLQLLFYSVGIGQISSEVPQNLSASRPQDRQFILSSKKLLLSDSGFYLCAWSVQGGNSPLHFGNGTRLTVT.

The chain links TRBV5-1 to TRBJ2-1, with D maybe TRBD2 (6 bases). The V end was cut by 0 bases, the J end by 7 bases, with 17 bases between. The V gene's germline CDR1 is SGHRS and CDR2 YFSETQ. CDR3 size: 16 residues. For the CDR3, the DNA is TGCGCCAGCAGCTTGGACGCCGGGACTTCCTCTAATGAGCAGTTCTTC. It codes for CASSLDAGTSSNEQFF.

A few counts support this clone. V usage is TRBV5-1 and J usage is TRBJ1-3; D not certain. The germline gives CDR1 SGHRS, CDR2 YFSETQ. V shed 0 bases and J shed 1 base, with 11 bases lying between them. The CDR3 sequence is 16 residues long. The CDR3 coding sequence is TGCGCCAGCAGCTTGGGCTGGGCAGAATCTGGAAACACCATATATTTT. Protein: CASSLGWAESGNTIYF.